The 11 T cell receptor beta chains presented below share a single source sample, sequenced in a study of T cell responses to AZD1222 COVID-19 vaccine. Repertoires were generated with immunoSEQ multiplex PCR, while TCRdb's copy carries only in-frame clones and drops some. The sample records tens of thousands of clones, under 90% being singletons. The source material was peripheral blood, sampled on day 0 of AZD1222 vaccination. These receptors all come from an adult in good health.

This clone has only one observation. The chain employs TRBV5-1 and TRBJ2-2; no definite D call. With 0 bases removed from V and 8 bases from J, the gap between germline ends came to 8 bases. The germline gives CDR1 SGHRS, CDR2 YFSETQ. CDR3 size: 13 residues. The CDR3 reads CASSLVPGGELFF. Here the CDR3 DNA reads TGCGCCAGCAGCTTGGTCCCCGGGGGGGAGCTGTTTTTT.

The rearrangement joins TRBV5-1 to TRBJ2-3; 8 bases align to TRBD2. The CDR3 runs to 15 residues. Germline V gene data show CDR1 as SGHRS and CDR2 as YFSETQ. Germline trimming cut 2 bases from V and 0 bases from J; bases unmatched to any gene: 2. The chain's CDR3 is CASSLAGVSTDTQYF. As DNA, the CDR3 is TGCGCCAGCAGCTTAGCGGGGGTTAGCACAGATACGCAGTATTTT.

The chain has TRBV7-8 and TRBJ2-2; D could derive from TRBD1 or TRBD2 (6 bases each). Germline values: CDR1 SGHVS, CDR2 FQNEAQ. The CDR3 is 16 amino acids. The V end was cut by 5 bases, the J end by 0 bases, with 13 bases between. The CDR3 reads CASSRLGGANTGELFF. Here the CDR3 DNA reads TGTGCCAGCAGCAGGTTGGGGGGCGCGAACACCGGGGAGCTGTTTTTT.

The rearrangement joins TRBV28 to TRBJ1-6; TRBD1 agrees at 7 bases. The CDR3 consists of 18 residues. Germline trimming cut 2 bases from V and 0 bases from J; bases unmatched to any gene: 7. Germline CDR1 reads MDHEN; CDR2 reads SYDVKM. The CDR3: CASSLQGGRSSYNSPLHF. DNA of the CDR3: TGTGCCAGCAGTTTACAGGGGGGCAGAAGCTCCTATAATTCACCCCTCCACTTT.

This chain links TRBV7-8 with TRBJ1-6; possible D gene TRBD1, 5 bases. V was cut by 1 base and J by 8 bases, with 12 bases left in between. In germline, CDR1 is SGHVS, CDR2 FQNEAQ. The CDR3 is 15 amino acids. The CDR3 nucleotides read TGTGCCAGCAGCTTAGGGGGGGGTGGGTATTCACCCCTCCACTTT. Its protein product is CASSLGGGGYSPLHF. Full variable domain (outside the CDR3, taken from reference TRBV7-8 and TRBJ1-6): GAGVSQSPRYKVAKRGQDVALRCDPISGHVSLFWYQQALGQGPEFLTYFQNEAQLDKSGLPSDRFFAERPEGSVSTLKIQRTQQEDSAVYLCASSLGGGGYSPLHFGNGTRLTVT.

V is TRBV4-3 and J is TRBJ2-5, with D unresolved. The germline CDR1 and CDR2 sequences are LGHNA and YSLEER. With 0 bases removed from V and 4 bases from J, the gap between germline ends came to 6 bases. CDR3 size: 13 residues. The CDR3 DNA follows: TGCGCCAGCAGCCAAGAGGGCGGAGAGACCCAGTACTTC. This encodes CASSQEGGETQYF.

J is TRBJ1-1 and V is TRBV29-1; D is perhaps TRBD1 (5 bases). Trimming pared 6 bases from V and 4 bases from J, leaving 18 bases between. This CDR3 region has 14 residues. Per the germline V gene, CDR1 is SQVTM and CDR2 is ANQGSEA. DNA for the CDR3: TGCAGCGTCGCCGAAACAGGAGGAGGCACTGAAGCTTTCTTT. Translation: CSVAETGGGTEAFF. Looking up the rest from reference TRBV29-1 and TRBJ1-1 gives the full variable domain: SAVISQKPSRDICQRGTSLTIQCQVDSQVTMMFWYRQQPGQSLTLIATANQGSEATYESGFVIDKFPISRPNLTFSTLTVSNMSPEDSSIYLCSVAETGGGTEAFFGQGTRLTVV.

This clone was seen a single time. The chain couples TRBV5-6 to TRBJ1-5; the D is unclear. V shed 3 bases and J shed 0 bases, with 10 bases lying between them. The CDR3 is made up of 15 amino acids. In germline, CDR1 is SGHDT, CDR2 YYEEEE. The chain's CDR3 is CASSSERYSNQPQHF. As DNA, the CDR3 is TGTGCCAGCAGCTCGGAGAGGTATAGCAATCAGCCCCAGCATTTT.

Note on this clone: Other DNA variants within this sample encode the same CDR3. The genes are TRBV30 and TRBJ1-2; 8 bases map to TRBD1. This CDR3 has 15 residues. V shed 3 bases, J shed 1 base, and the junction held 7 bases outside the gene matches. Germline V gene data show CDR1 as GTSNPN and CDR2 as SVGIG (reference sequence). Here the CDR3 DNA reads TGTGCCTGGAGCCTCGGGACAGGAATTAACTATGGCTACACCTTC. It specifies CAWSLGTGINYGYTF.

This chain uses TRBV10-3 with TRBJ1-1; D possibly corresponds to TRBD1 (5 bases). Trimming pared 4 bases from V and 3 bases from J, leaving 18 bases between. The CDR3 extends over 16 amino acids. Germline CDR1 ENHRY, CDR2 SYGVKD. Here the CDR3 DNA reads TGTGCCATCAGTGCAGGGAGGGGCAGGGCCCACACTGAAGCTTTCTTT. Translating gives CAISAGRGRAHTEAFF.

The genes are TRBV29-1 and TRBJ2-7; 11 bases fit TRBD2. V was pared by 5 bases and J by 0 bases, with 3 bases of the junction left unmatched. Germline V gene lookup returns CDR1 SQVTM and CDR2 ANQGSEA. This CDR3 is built from 14 residues. The CDR3 protein is CSVKTSGDSYEQYF. The CDR3 DNA follows: TGCAGCGTTAAGACTAGCGGGGACTCCTACGAGCAGTACTTC.